Given below is one TCR beta chain in context. This sample is part of a study of blood T cell repertoires in COVID-19. About the study: Whether acute or convalescent, the COVID-19 samples came from the United States, Italy and Spain. Nucleic acid was either cDNA or gDNA, and it came from T cells, B-cell-depleted T cells, or PBMCs.

Germline V gives CDR1 SQVTM, CDR2 ANQGSEA. V dropped 4 bases and J dropped 4 bases, with 16 bases sitting between them. The CDR3 runs 14 residues. TCRdb's table, derived via immunoSEQ multiplex PCR, lists solely in-frame clones and lacks some. The sample contains 35,000 to 50,000 clones, 80% to 90% of which appear only once. The sequencing sample was made of peripheral blood. This clonotype was sampled from a man aged 70 or older with active COVID-19. The chain employs TRBV29-1 and TRBJ1-1; a possible D gene is TRBD1 (6 bases). The CDR3 sequence: CSVGSGHRSTEAFF. In DNA, the CDR3 is TGCAGCGTTGGCTCGGGACACCGTAGCACTGAAGCTTTCTTT.